This T cell receptor (beta chain) was profiled in a study of T-cell memory formation after mild COVID-19. Overall study context: Clusters of TCRs were largely donor specific.

This clonotype was observed a few times. Its antigen is unknown. CDR3 length: 13 amino acids. Trimming removed 2 bases at V and 9 bases at J, with 11 bases between. TCRdb ran MiXCR on the 5' RACE reads and lists one entry per CDR3 protein. The table lists fewer than 500,000 distinct CDR3 sequences, 20% to 25% of them singletons. Notes on the study in general: Day 37-peaking second-wave clones had unconfirmed SARS-CoV-2 specificity.

The chain uses TRBV12-3 or TRBV12-4 and TRBJ1-5; D remains ambiguous. Sequences were obtained from PBMCs or a T cell subset sorted from them (not recorded which). This receptor was obtained from an adult woman who had mild COVID-19 (a few samples of this study predate the infection). Cell type and time point are not known. The CDR3 nucleotides are TGTGCCAGCAGTTTACCGGGAGCCGGGCCCCAGCATTTT. Its translation is CASSLPGAGPQHF.